Below, one TCR beta chain is given with its context. Its antigen is not identified. cDNA reverse transcribed from extracted RNA served as the sequencing template. Sequencing was performed with immunoSEQ multiplex PCR; in TCRdb, only in-frame clones are kept and a portion is missing. The table lists 110,000 or so clones, approximately 52% of them singletons. Treatment indicated: oral pan-JAK inhibitor, 5-10 mg twice daily. Specimens obtained from alopecia areata patients comprised lesional scalp punch biopsies and peripheral blood. This record comes from a study of CD8+ T cells in alopecia areata. Study in general: People stayed on tofacitinib for 6 to 18 months, then stopped the drug for 6 months.

Study-wide results and limits: Across lesional scalp, and particularly alopecia totalis/universalis, clonality surpassed that of normal scalp. Tofacitinib significantly lowered scalp clonality and expanded CD8+ clones among the top 100.

This CDR3 has 13 amino acids. The germline gives CDR1 SGHNT, CDR2 YYREEE (reference sequence). V was clipped by 4 bases and J by 2 bases, with 10 bases between them. The receptor was isolated from a human donor with alopecia areata. The gene calls are TRBV5-4 and TRBJ2-7, with D maybe TRBD1 (6 bases). The sample consisted of CD8+ T cells sorted from blood, taken at week 4, from a patient treated with tofacitinib. This CDR3 reads CASSPRDTYEQYF. The CDR3 nucleotides read TGTGCCAGCAGCCCCCGGGACACCTACGAGCAGTACTTC.